A selection of T cell receptor beta chains follows, all from one sample in a study of blood T cell repertoires in COVID-19. Measured with immunoSEQ multiplex PCR; TCRdb has only the in-frame clones, and not every one. Of about 120,000 clones listed, around three quarters were seen once; the top ten hold around 4.1%. Sequencing was done on a sample of peripheral blood. These receptors were obtained from a woman older than 75 with acute or convalescent COVID-19. Both conserved end residues are part of each CDR3. Fields, in order: clone size, J gene, V gene, D gene, CDR3 protein, CDR3 DNA. The D gene is left open where the match is weak. Only part of the rows carry a size: once, few, many, or a class if the clone is expanded.

clone size: .; J gene: TRBJ2-4; V gene: TRBV28; D gene: .; CDR3 protein: CASRSLNIQYF; CDR3 DNA: TGTGCCAGCAGGTCTCTGAACATTCAGTACTTC
clone size: .; J gene: TRBJ1-2; V gene: TRBV4-3; D gene: .; CDR3 protein: CASSQRSVLESSAGYGYTF; CDR3 DNA: TGCGCCAGCAGCCAAAGGTCAGTTCTAGAATCGAGCGCCGGCTATGGCTACACCTTC
clone size: .; J gene: TRBJ1-1; V gene: TRBV5-1; D gene: .; CDR3 protein: CASRFEGTEAFF; CDR3 DNA: TGCGCCAGCAGGTTTGAGGGAACTGAAGCTTTCTTT
clone size: .; J gene: TRBJ2-2; V gene: TRBV7-9; D gene: .; CDR3 protein: CASSLALEGAAGELFF; CDR3 DNA: TGTGCCAGCAGCTTAGCCCTGGAGGGGGCAGCCGGGGAGCTGTTTTTT
clone size: .; J gene: TRBJ2-2; V gene: TRBV5-1; D gene: .; CDR3 protein: CASTKSGLGTGELFF; CDR3 DNA: TGCGCCAGCACCAAGAGCGGGCTAGGGACCGGGGAGCTGTTTTTT
clone size: .; J gene: TRBJ1-1; V gene: TRBV28; D gene: .; CDR3 protein: CASSQAWGSGNTEAFF; CDR3 DNA: TGTGCCAGCAGTCAAGCTTGGGGCTCAGGGAACACTGAAGCTTTCTTT
clone size: .; J gene: TRBJ2-7; V gene: TRBV5-1; D gene: TRBD1; CDR3 protein: CASGSGQGIDEQYF; CDR3 DNA: TGCGCCAGCGGTTCGGGACAGGGGATTGACGAGCAGTACTTC
clone size: .; J gene: TRBJ2-2; V gene: TRBV18; D gene: .; CDR3 protein: CASSPQSPGELFF; CDR3 DNA: TGTGCCAGCTCACCACAAAGCCCCGGGGAGCTGTTTTTT
clone size: .; J gene: TRBJ1-2; V gene: TRBV6-2/TRBV6-3; D gene: .; CDR3 protein: CASSFDSNYGYTF; CDR3 DNA: TGTGCCAGCAGTTTTGACAGTAACTATGGCTACACCTTC
clone size: .; J gene: TRBJ2-7; V gene: TRBV9; D gene: .; CDR3 protein: CASSVGIQYPYEQYF; CDR3 DNA: TGTGCCAGCAGCGTAGGAATCCAGTACCCATACGAGCAGTACTTC
clone size: .; J gene: TRBJ2-7; V gene: TRBV4-3; D gene: .; CDR3 protein: CASSQDLTGGRDEQYF; CDR3 DNA: TGCGCCAGCAGCCAAGATCTCACCGGGGGGCGCGACGAGCAGTACTTC
clone size: few; J gene: TRBJ2-4; V gene: TRBV3-1/TRBV3-2; D gene: TRBD2; CDR3 protein: CASSPAGSGGADKNIQYF; CDR3 DNA: TGTGCCAGCAGCCCAGCGGGCAGCGGGGGGGCGGACAAAAACATTCAGTACTTC
clone size: few; J gene: TRBJ2-3; V gene: TRBV7-2; D gene: TRBD2; CDR3 protein: CASSLGEGIGYGADTQYF; CDR3 DNA: TGTGCCAGCAGCTTAGGGGAGGGTATCGGATATGGGGCAGATACGCAGTATTTT
clone size: .; J gene: TRBJ2-5; V gene: TRBV4-2; D gene: TRBD1; CDR3 protein: CASSQDRGTGVAETQYF; CDR3 DNA: TGTGCCAGCAGCCAAGATAGGGGGACAGGGGTGGCAGAGACCCAGTACTTC
clone size: .; J gene: TRBJ1-1; V gene: TRBV4-2; D gene: TRBD1; CDR3 protein: CASSRQGVRAFF; CDR3 DNA: TGTGCCAGCAGCCGTCAGGGGGTAAGAGCTTTCTTT
clone size: .; J gene: TRBJ2-2; V gene: TRBV7-2; D gene: TRBD1; CDR3 protein: CASSSTGKGGGELFF; CDR3 DNA: TGTGCCAGCAGCTCGACAGGGAAGGGTGGCGGGGAGCTGTTTTTT
clone size: .; J gene: TRBJ2-3; V gene: TRBV7-9; D gene: TRBD2; CDR3 protein: CASSPGGSSPRKYF; CDR3 DNA: TGTGCCAGCAGCCCGGGGGGGAGCAGCCCCCGGAAATATTTT
clone size: .; J gene: TRBJ1-1; V gene: TRBV19; D gene: .; CDR3 protein: CASSLQGSTEAFF; CDR3 DNA: TGTGCCAGTAGTCTTCAGGGCAGCACTGAAGCTTTCTTT
clone size: .; J gene: TRBJ2-1; V gene: TRBV5-1; D gene: TRBD2; CDR3 protein: CASSFSGDRSNEQFF; CDR3 DNA: TGCGCCAGCAGTTTTAGCGGGGATCGTAGTAATGAGCAGTTCTTC
clone size: few; J gene: TRBJ2-1; V gene: TRBV9; D gene: TRBD1; CDR3 protein: CASSARQGRNEQFF; CDR3 DNA: TGTGCCAGCAGCGCGCGACAGGGGCGAAATGAGCAGTTCTTC
clone size: .; J gene: TRBJ2-7; V gene: TRBV7-2; D gene: TRBD1; CDR3 protein: CASSSDRGPYEQYF; CDR3 DNA: TGTGCCAGCAGCTCCGACAGGGGGCCCTACGAGCAGTACTTC
clone size: .; J gene: TRBJ2-1; V gene: TRBV12-3/TRBV12-4; D gene: .; CDR3 protein: CASSQDRSNEQFF; CDR3 DNA: TGTGCCAGCAGTCAGGACAGATCCAATGAGCAGTTCTTC
clone size: .; J gene: TRBJ1-1; V gene: TRBV19; D gene: TRBD1; CDR3 protein: CASTHRGPANTEAFF; CDR3 DNA: TGTGCCAGTACTCACAGGGGGCCCGCGAACACTGAAGCTTTCTTT
clone size: .; J gene: TRBJ1-6; V gene: TRBV14; D gene: TRBD1; CDR3 protein: CASSQGLGTGGSPLHF; CDR3 DNA: TGTGCCAGCAGCCAAGGTTTGGGGACAGGGGGTTCACCCCTCCACTTT
clone size: once; J gene: TRBJ2-2; V gene: TRBV4-3; D gene: TRBD1; CDR3 protein: CASSQETGTGFTGELFF; CDR3 DNA: TGCGCCAGCAGCCAAGAAACCGGGACAGGTTTCACCGGGGAGCTGTTTTTT
clone size: .; J gene: TRBJ2-1; V gene: TRBV3-1/TRBV3-2; D gene: TRBD2; CDR3 protein: CASSQMTSGGFGQFF; CDR3 DNA: TGTGCCAGCAGCCAAATGACTAGCGGGGGGTTTGGTCAGTTCTTC
clone size: once; J gene: TRBJ1-1; V gene: TRBV4-1; D gene: .; CDR3 protein: CASSLELPGVAFF; CDR3 DNA: TGCGCCAGCAGCCTAGAGTTACCAGGTGTAGCTTTCTTT
clone size: .; J gene: TRBJ1-6; V gene: TRBV2; D gene: .; CDR3 protein: CASSFLSSYNSPLHF; CDR3 DNA: TGTGCCAGCAGTTTTTTGAGCTCCTATAATTCACCCCTCCACTTT
clone size: once; J gene: TRBJ1-1; V gene: TRBV4-1; D gene: TRBD1; CDR3 protein: CASSQGQAHGTEAFF; CDR3 DNA: TGCGCCAGCAGCCAGGGACAGGCACACGGCACTGAAGCTTTCTTT
clone size: .; J gene: TRBJ1-2; V gene: TRBV10-3; D gene: .; CDR3 protein: CAISEGQVNYGYTF; CDR3 DNA: TGTGCCATCAGTGAGGGCCAGGTCAACTATGGCTACACCTTC
clone size: few; J gene: TRBJ1-1; V gene: TRBV28; D gene: .; CDR3 protein: CASSSTGLNTEAFF; CDR3 DNA: TGTGCCAGCAGTTCCACAGGGTTGAACACTGAAGCTTTCTTT
clone size: .; J gene: TRBJ2-7; V gene: TRBV9; D gene: .; CDR3 protein: CASSVGLAGYEQYF; CDR3 DNA: TGTGCCAGCAGCGTCGGTCTAGCCGGCTACGAGCAGTACTTC
clone size: .; J gene: TRBJ1-2; V gene: TRBV30; D gene: .; CDR3 protein: CAWSSSQANYGYTF; CDR3 DNA: TGTGCCTGGAGTTCTTCACAGGCTAACTATGGCTACACCTTC
clone size: few; J gene: TRBJ1-3; V gene: TRBV2; D gene: .; CDR3 protein: CASREGGNTIYF; CDR3 DNA: TGTGCCAGCAGGGAGGGTGGAAACACCATATATTTT
clone size: .; J gene: TRBJ1-2; V gene: TRBV5-1; D gene: .; CDR3 protein: CASSEGAFGYTF; CDR3 DNA: TGCGCCAGCAGCGAAGGGGCTTTTGGCTACACCTTC
clone size: .; J gene: TRBJ2-5; V gene: TRBV7-2; D gene: TRBD2; CDR3 protein: CASSLSASGGQETQYF; CDR3 DNA: TGTGCCAGCAGCTTATCCGCTAGCGGGGGTCAAGAGACCCAGTACTTC
clone size: .; J gene: TRBJ1-2; V gene: TRBV4-2; D gene: TRBD1; CDR3 protein: CASSQDISGQGVYGYTF; CDR3 DNA: TGTGCCAGCAGCCAAGATATATCGGGACAGGGGGTCTATGGCTACACCTTC
clone size: .; J gene: TRBJ1-1; V gene: TRBV2; D gene: .; CDR3 protein: CASRREGGGTEAFF; CDR3 DNA: TGTGCCAGCAGAAGGGAGGGGGGAGGTACTGAAGCTTTCTTT
clone size: .; J gene: TRBJ1-3; V gene: TRBV7-9; D gene: .; CDR3 protein: CASSLAAPSSGNTIYF; CDR3 DNA: TGTGCCAGCAGCTTAGCAGCGCCAAGCTCTGGAAACACCATATATTTT
clone size: once; J gene: TRBJ2-7; V gene: TRBV29-1; D gene: TRBD2; CDR3 protein: CSVAAGGPPEQYF; CDR3 DNA: TGCAGCGTTGCTGCGGGAGGGCCCCCCGAGCAGTACTTC
clone size: .; J gene: TRBJ2-1; V gene: TRBV7-2; D gene: TRBD1; CDR3 protein: CASSLVQGADDEQFF; CDR3 DNA: TGTGCCAGCAGCTTAGTGCAGGGGGCAGACGATGAGCAGTTCTTC